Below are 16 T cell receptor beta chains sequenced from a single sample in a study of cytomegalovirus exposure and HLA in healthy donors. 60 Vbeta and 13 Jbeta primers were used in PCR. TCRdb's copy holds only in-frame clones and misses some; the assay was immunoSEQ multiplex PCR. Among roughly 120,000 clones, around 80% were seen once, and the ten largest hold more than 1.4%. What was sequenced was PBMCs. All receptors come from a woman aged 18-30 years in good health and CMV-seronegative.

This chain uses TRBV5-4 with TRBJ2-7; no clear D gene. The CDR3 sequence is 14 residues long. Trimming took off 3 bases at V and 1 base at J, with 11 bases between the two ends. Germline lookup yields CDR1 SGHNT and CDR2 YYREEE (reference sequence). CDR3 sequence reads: CASSSSGGSYEQYF. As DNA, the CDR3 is TGTGCCAGCAGCTCGTCAGGTGGATCCTACGAGCAGTACTTC.

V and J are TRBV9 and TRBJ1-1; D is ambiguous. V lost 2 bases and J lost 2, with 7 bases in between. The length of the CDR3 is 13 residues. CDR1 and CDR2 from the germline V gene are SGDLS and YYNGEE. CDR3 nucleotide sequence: TGTGCCAGCAGCGTGGCCCCCAACACTGAAGCTTTCTTT. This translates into CASSVAPNTEAFF.

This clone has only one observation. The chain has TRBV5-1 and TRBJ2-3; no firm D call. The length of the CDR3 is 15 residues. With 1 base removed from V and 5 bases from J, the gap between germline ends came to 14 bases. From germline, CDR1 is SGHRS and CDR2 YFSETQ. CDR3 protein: CASSLLPLRGDTQYF. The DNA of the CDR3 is TGCGCCAGCAGCTTGCTCCCCCTCAGAGGAGATACGCAGTATTTT.

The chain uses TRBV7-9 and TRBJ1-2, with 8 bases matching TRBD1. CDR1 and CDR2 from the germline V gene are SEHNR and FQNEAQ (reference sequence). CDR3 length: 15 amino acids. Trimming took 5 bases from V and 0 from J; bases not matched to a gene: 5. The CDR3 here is CASSRTGTPNYGYTF. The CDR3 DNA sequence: TGTGCCAGCAGCAGGACAGGGACTCCTAACTATGGCTACACCTTC.

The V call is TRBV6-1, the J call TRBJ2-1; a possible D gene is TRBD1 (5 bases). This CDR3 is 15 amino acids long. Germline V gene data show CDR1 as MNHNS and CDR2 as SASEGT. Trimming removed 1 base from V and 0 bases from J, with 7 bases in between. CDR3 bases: TGTGCCAGCAGTGAAGGGGGCAGCTCCTACAATGAGCAGTTCTTC. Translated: CASSEGGSSYNEQFF.

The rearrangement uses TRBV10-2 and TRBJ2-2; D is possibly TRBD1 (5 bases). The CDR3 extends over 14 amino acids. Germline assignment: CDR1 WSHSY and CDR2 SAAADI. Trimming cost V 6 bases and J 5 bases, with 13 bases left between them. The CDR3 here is CASSLTGETGELFF. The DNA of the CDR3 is TGCGCCAGCAGCTTAACAGGAGAAACCGGGGAGCTGTTTTTT.

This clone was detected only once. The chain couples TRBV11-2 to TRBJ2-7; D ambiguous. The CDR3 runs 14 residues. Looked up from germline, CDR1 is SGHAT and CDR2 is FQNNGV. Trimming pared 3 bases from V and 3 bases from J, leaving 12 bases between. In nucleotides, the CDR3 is TGTGCCAGCAGCTTTAGTAGCTCGGGCTACGAGCAGTACTTC. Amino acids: CASSFSSSGYEQYF.

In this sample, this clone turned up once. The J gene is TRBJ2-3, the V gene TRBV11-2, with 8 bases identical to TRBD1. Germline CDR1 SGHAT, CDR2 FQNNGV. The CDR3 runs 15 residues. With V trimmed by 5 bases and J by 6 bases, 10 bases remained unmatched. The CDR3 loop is CASSTRTGSLDTQYF. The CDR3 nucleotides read TGTGCCAGCAGCACCCGGACAGGGAGTTTGGATACGCAGTATTTT.

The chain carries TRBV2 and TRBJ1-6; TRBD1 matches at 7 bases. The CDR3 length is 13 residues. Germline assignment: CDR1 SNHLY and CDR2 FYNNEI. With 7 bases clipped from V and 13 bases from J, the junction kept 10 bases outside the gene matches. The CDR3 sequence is CASNPGGWGPLHF. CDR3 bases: TGTGCCAGCAATCCAGGGGGTTGGGGGCCCCTCCACTTT.

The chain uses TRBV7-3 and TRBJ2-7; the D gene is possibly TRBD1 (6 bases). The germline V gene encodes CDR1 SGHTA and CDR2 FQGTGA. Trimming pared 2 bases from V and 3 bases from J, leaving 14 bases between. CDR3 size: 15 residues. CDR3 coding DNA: TGTGCCAGCAGCTTAGACAGGACCGGGAACTACGAGCAGTACTTC. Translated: CASSLDRTGNYEQYF. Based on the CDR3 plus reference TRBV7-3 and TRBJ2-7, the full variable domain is GAGVSQTPSNKVTEKGKYVELRCDPISGHTALYWYRQSLGQGPEFLIYFQGTGAADDSGLPNDRFFAVRPEGSVSTLKIQRTERGDSAVYLCASSLDRTGNYEQYFGPGTRLTVT.

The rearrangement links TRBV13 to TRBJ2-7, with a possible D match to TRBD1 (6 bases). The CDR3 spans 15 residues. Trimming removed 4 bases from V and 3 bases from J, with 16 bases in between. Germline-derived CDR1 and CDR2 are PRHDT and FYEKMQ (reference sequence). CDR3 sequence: CASSWGPGRSYEQYF. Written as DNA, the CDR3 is TGTGCCAGCAGCTGGGGGCCGGGACGAAGCTACGAGCAGTACTTC.

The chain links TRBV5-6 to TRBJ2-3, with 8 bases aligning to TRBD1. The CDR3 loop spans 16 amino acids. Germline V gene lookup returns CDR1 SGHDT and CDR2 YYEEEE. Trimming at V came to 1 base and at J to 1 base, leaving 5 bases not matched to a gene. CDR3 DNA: TGTGCCAGCAGCTTGTTGGTGACAGGGGGCACAGATACGCAGTATTTT. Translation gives CASSLLVTGGTDTQYF.

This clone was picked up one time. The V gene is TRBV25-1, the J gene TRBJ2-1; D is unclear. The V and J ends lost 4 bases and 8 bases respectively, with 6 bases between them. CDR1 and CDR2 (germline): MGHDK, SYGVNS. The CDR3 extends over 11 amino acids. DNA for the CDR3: TGTGCCAGCAGTGTTGGCCATGAGCAGTTCTTC. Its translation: CASSVGHEQFF.

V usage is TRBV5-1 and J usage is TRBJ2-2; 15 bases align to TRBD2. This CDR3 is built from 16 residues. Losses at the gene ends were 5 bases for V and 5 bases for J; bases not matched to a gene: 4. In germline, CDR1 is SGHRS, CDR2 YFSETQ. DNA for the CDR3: TGCGCCAGCAGAATGGGACTAGCGGGAGGAACCGGGGAGCTGTTTTTT. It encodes CASRMGLAGGTGELFF.

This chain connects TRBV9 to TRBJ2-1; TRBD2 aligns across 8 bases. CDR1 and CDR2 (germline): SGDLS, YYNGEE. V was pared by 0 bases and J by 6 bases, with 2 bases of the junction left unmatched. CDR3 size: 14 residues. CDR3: CASSVEAGANEQFF. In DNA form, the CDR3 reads TGTGCCAGCAGCGTAGAAGCGGGAGCCAATGAGCAGTTCTTC.

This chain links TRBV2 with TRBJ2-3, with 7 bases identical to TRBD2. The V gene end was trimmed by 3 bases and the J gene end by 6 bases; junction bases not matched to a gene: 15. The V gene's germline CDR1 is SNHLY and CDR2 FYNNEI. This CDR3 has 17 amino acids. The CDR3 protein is CASSEVVAGWRGDTQYF. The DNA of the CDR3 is TGTGCCAGCAGTGAGGTAGTAGCGGGTTGGAGAGGGGATACGCAGTATTTT. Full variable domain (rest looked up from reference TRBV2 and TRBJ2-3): EPEVTQTPSHQVTQMGQEVILRCVPISNHLYFYWYRQILGQKVEFLVSFYNNEISEKSEIFDDQFSVERPDGSNFTLKIRSTKLEDSAMYFCASSEVVAGWRGDTQYFGPGTRLTVL.